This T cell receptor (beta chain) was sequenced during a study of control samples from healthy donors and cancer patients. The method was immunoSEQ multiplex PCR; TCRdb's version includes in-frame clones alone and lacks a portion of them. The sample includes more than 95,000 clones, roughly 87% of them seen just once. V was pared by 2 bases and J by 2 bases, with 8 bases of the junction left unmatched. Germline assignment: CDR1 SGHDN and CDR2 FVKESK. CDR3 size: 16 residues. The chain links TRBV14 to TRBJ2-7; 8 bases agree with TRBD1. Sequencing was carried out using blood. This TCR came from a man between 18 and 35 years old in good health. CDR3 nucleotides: TGTGCCAGCAGCCAACTACCCGGGACAGGAGCCTACGAGCAGTACTTC. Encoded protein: CASSQLPGTGAYEQYF.